This T cell receptor (beta chain) was profiled in a study of CD8 T cells in ankylosing spondylitis. This clonotype was counted many times. No antigen is known for it. Using quantitative 5'-RACE with molecular barcodes, the authors made TCR beta libraries. TCRdb recomputed calls from the 5' RACE reads with MiXCR, one row per CDR3 protein. Of about 240,000 distinct CDR3 sequences listed, around 9.2% were seen once; the top ten hold 6.8%. Study results and limitations: In peripheral blood, disease-linked CD8+ clones occurred at relatively low frequencies. Ankylosing spondylitis blood appeared to carry a characteristic TCR beta motif of 7 or 8 highly homologous variants.

This CDR3 contains 15 residues. The germline CDR1 and CDR2 sequences are SGHTA and FQGTGA. V gave up 3 bases and J gave up 0 bases, with 9 bases separating them. This receptor was taken from a male donor with ankylosing spondylitis or in good health (not recorded which). Sequencing was carried out using blood, either unsorted or a sorted T cell fraction (not recorded which). The J gene is TRBJ2-1, the V gene TRBV7-3, with no clear D. CDR3 sequence (DNA): TGTGCCAGCAGCTTTGTTGCCAGCTCCTACAATGAGCAGTTCTTC. It encodes CASSFVASSYNEQFF.